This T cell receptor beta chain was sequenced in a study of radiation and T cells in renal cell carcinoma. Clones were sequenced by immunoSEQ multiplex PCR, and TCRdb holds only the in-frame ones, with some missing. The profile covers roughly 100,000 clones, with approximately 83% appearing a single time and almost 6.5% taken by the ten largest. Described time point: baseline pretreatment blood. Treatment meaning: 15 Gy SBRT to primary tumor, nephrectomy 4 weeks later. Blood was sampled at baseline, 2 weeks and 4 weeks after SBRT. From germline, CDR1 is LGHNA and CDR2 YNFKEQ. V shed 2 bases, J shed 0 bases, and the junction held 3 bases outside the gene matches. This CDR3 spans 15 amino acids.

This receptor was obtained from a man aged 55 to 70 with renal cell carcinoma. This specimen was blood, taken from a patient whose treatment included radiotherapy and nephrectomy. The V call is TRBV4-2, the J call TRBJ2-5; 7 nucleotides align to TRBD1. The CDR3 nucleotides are TGTGCCAGCAGCCAATTTGACAGGGACCAAGAGACCCAGTACTTC. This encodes CASSQFDRDQETQYF.